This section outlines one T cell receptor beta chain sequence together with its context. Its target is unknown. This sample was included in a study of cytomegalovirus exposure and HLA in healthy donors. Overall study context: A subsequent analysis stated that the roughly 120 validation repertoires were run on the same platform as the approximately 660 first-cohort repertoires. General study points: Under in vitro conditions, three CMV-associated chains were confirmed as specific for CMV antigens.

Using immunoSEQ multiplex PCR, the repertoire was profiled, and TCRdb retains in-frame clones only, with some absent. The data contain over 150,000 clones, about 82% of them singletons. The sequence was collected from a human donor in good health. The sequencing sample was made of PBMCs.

This CDR3 is CASSRTWGQKNTGELFF. The DNA of the CDR3 is TGTGCCAGTAGTCGTACCTGGGGACAAAAGAACACCGGGGAGCTGTTTTTT. The chain couples TRBV19 to TRBJ2-2; maybe TRBD1 (6 bases). The germline V and J ends were trimmed by 5 bases and 1 base, with 17 bases remaining between them. The germline gives CDR1 LNHDA, CDR2 SQIVND (reference sequence). The CDR3 spans 17 residues.